This TCR beta chain was captured by sequencing in a study of technical replicates of blood from a handful of donors (TCRdb year 2017). Details on this clone: It has no known antigen specificity. No base quality values were provided; no much bigger clone lies one nucleotide off.

The junction shows trimming of 8 bases on V and 0 bases on J, and the gene matches do not reach 3 bases of it. According to the germline V gene, CDR1 reads SNHLY and CDR2 reads FYNNEI. Reading from cysteine to phenylalanine, the CDR3 counts 15 amino acids. The DNA shown is the 45-base CDR3, in frame from base 1. Library construction relied on the immunoSEQ multiplex PCR assay. Not all clones reach the TCRdb copy of this immuneACCESS table, which keeps in-frame sequences only. Checked studies attribute under half of the gap to unresolved V genes and leave the rest unexplained. In all, the sample holds about 75,000 clones, and about nine tenths of those were seen once. The biggest ten clones account for under 0.45% of the sample.

The specimen sequenced was T cells isolated from PBMCs. The sequence was obtained from a human donor in good health. Some clones in this sample may be carry-over from other donors' samples. The sequence joins TRBV2 to TRBJ2-6; 8 bases in the junction line up with TRBD2. DNA sequence: TGTGCCAGCTGCCGGGGGGGCTCTGGGGCCAACGTCCTGACTTTC. It is translated as CASCRGGSGANVLTF.